Each of the 3 T cell receptor beta chains below was sequenced from the same sample in a study of vaccination effects on CD4 cells after COVID-19. After expansion with viral peptide pools in the ViraFEST assay, antigen-specific CD4+ T cells were sequenced. Isolating CD4+ T cells followed about 10 days of culture. Negative nucleocapsid antibody tests before and after vaccination confirmed no previous SARS-CoV-2 infection. Generated by immunoSEQ multiplex PCR, the TCRdb table keeps only in-frame clones and is missing some. The sample lists tens of thousands of clones, 75% seen once, with less than 4% in the top ten. No antigen is known for these receptors. Sequencing used CD4+ T cells from PBMCs cultured with HCoV-OC43 spike peptides, obtained before COVID-19 vaccination. This sample's subset: HCoV-OC43 spike overlapping peptide pool stimulation. Every receptor here comes from a human donor who received a COVID-19 vaccine.

The chain employs TRBV4-1 and TRBJ2-2, with 7 positions matching TRBD1. The CDR3 has 15 amino acids. Germline CDR1 is MGHRA and CDR2 is YSYEKL. V shed 4 bases, J shed 2 bases, and the junction held 4 bases outside the gene matches. DNA for the CDR3: TGCGCCAGCAGCCCAGGGGACAGAAACACCGGGGAGCTGTTTTTT. Its protein product is CASSPGDRNTGELFF.

The V gene is TRBV30, the J gene TRBJ1-2; maybe TRBD1 (5 bases). The length of the CDR3 is 16 residues. CDR1 GTSNPN and CDR2 SVGIG come from the germline V gene (reference sequence). V lost 2 bases and J 6 bases, leaving 22 bases between the germline ends. The CDR3 is CAWSTKAARAINGYTF. The CDR3 DNA is TGTGCCTGGAGTACCAAGGCGGCCAGGGCGATAAATGGCTACACCTTC.

The chain has TRBV10-3 and TRBJ2-7; TRBD1 might be the D (6 bases). Per germline, CDR1 ENHRY and CDR2 SYGVKD. V was cut by 3 bases and J by 3 bases, with 12 bases left in between. The CDR3 contains 14 residues. CDR3 DNA sequence: TGTGCCATCAGTGACAGGGGACCCTACTACGAGCAGTACGTC. Its protein product is CAISDRGPYYEQYV.